The T cell receptor beta chain described here comes from a study of identical twins (dated by TCRdb to the mid-2010s). Looking at the study overall: To test whether fetal clonotypes persist, this study deep-sequenced TCR alpha and beta repertoires from monozygotic twins, from unrelated adults of various ages, and from cord blood. To rule out contamination, the twin experiments were replicated at different times with different library preparation protocols. Overall results and qualifications from the work: Zero-insertion analyses could be partly confounded by invariant T cells such as MAIT and iNKT, though diverse VJ usage argued against such confounding for most clonotypes. Because the same donors could not be followed over many years, conclusions were based on cross-sectional statistical analysis. Abundant cord blood beta clonotypes carried fewer insertions; young adult naive repertoires showed a weaker similar trend, while memory repertoires showed none. Out-of-frame TCR alpha sequences shared between twins showed an excess of low generation-probability sequences compared with coincidental sharing between unrelated individuals. Excess twin sharing in beta out-of-frame sequences was weaker because fewer shared sequences lowered the signal-to-noise ratio. Recombination models systematically underestimated out-of-frame TCR alpha sharing in monozygotic twins but agreed with sharing between unrelated individuals.

Libraries were prepared through 5' RACE. These reads were obtained on an Illumina HiSeq 2000. Template switching added a universal primer binding site, and the final cDNA carried a unique molecular identifier that allowed TCR cDNA molecules to be counted accurately. First-strand cDNA for TCR alpha and beta chains was synthesized from specific primers in the conserved constant-segment region. Each cDNA library was double barcoded, with a SMART-Mk sample barcode plus Illumina barcodes, to control for contamination. TruSeq adapter sequences and Illumina sample barcodes were added in two successive PCR steps. TCR alpha and beta cDNA libraries were sequenced on the Illumina HiSeq platform with custom primers. The original methods were these. Raw reads were processed with MiGEC to extract unique molecular identifiers, and MiXCR was used to determine CDR3 positions. For each individual, recombination models were inferred using an EM algorithm with the repgenHMM and IGoR tools. The tcR package in R was used for shared clonotype analysis, with sharing normalized by the product of cloneset sizes. To study raw recombination free of thymic and clonal selection effects, out-of-frame nonproductive sequences were analyzed. The public reads were reanalyzed by TCRdb: fastp trimming at Q25, MiXCR alignment, in-frame beta chains only. Each record represents a unique CDR3 protein, reported with the most common genes and DNA among its rows. In this record, the V and J calls reflect TCRdb's handling and not the investigators' own analysis. This sample holds around 1.7 million distinct CDR3 sequences; under 35% were observed only once. The leading ten clones occupy under 0.35% of the sample.

All donors were healthy Caucasians. This clonotype was recorded many times. This receptor's antigen is unknown. Base qualities are not recorded, but no much larger clone differs from it by a single base. There are 13 amino acids in the CDR3, from cysteine to phenylalanine inclusive. Only the CDR3 DNA stays, 39 bases, in frame from base 1. The CDR1 and CDR2 encoded by the germline V gene are LGHNA and YNFKEQ. V is clipped by 0 bases and J by 9 bases, and the sequence between their germline boundaries is 12 bases long. Recombination linked TRBV4-2 to TRBJ2-7; the D gene is possibly TRBD2, with 5 bases matching. Material for sequencing was cord blood. The sequence came from a newborn girl in good health. CDR3 loop: CASSQDRELVQYF. The base sequence is TGTGCCAGCAGCCAAGATAGAGAACTAGTGCAGTACTTC.